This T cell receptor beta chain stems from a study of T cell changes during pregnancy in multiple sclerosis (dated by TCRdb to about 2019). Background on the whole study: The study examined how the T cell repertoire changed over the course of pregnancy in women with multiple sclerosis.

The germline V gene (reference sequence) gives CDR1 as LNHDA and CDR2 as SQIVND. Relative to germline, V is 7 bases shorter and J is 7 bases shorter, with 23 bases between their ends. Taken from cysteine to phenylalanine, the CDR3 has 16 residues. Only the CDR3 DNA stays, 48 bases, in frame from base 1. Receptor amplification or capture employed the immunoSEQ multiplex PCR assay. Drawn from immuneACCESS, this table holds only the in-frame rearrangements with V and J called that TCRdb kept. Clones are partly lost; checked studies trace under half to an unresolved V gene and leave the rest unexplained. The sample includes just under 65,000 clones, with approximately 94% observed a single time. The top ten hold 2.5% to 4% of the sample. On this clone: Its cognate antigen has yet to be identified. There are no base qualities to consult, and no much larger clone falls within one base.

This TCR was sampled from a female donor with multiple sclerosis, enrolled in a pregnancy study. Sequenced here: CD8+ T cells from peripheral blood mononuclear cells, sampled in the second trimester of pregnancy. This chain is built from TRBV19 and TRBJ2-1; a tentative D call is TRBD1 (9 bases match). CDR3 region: CASTKITGGGGNEQFF. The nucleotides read TGTGCCAGTACCAAAATAACAGGGGGCGGGGGGAATGAGCAGTTCTTC.